The entry below gives a single TCR beta chain sequence along with its context. The antigen remains unidentified. Using immunoSEQ multiplex PCR, the repertoire was profiled, and TCRdb retains in-frame clones only, with some absent. The sample consists of 50,000 to 60,000 clones, around 87% of them appearing once. The V gene's germline CDR1 is LNHDA and CDR2 SQIVND (reference sequence). This CDR3 region has 14 residues. Deletions cut 4 bases from V and 0 bases from J, with 6 bases between. These data belong to a study of T cells in localized non-small cell lung cancer. Study-wide findings and caveats: Uninvolved adjacent lung had higher T cell clonality than tumor and all other tissues. When the top 100 tumor clones were examined, a median 57 of them also appeared in the adjacent lung, which was paired and uninvolved. Investigators sequenced only a single tumor region, leaving heterogeneity possible.

The sequence was collected from a female donor with stage II lung adenocarcinoma. The starting material was PBMCs, obtained before any cancer treatment. The chain uses TRBV19 and TRBJ2-2, with D unclear. The DNA for the CDR3 is TGTGCCAGTAGTAACAGAGCGAACACCGGGGAGCTGTTTTTT. Translating it yields CASSNRANTGELFF.